The 8 T cell receptor beta chains below all came from one sample that was sequenced in a study of STAT5B mutations in CD4+ large granular lymphocyte leukemia. Method: immunoSEQ multiplex PCR; TCRdb's copy keeps in-frame clones and lacks some. The table records a few thousand clones, about 76% of them present only once. Material for sequencing was PBMCs. The origin of the receptors is a man aged 55 to 70 with CD4+ T-cell large granular lymphocyte leukemia.

The chain has TRBV10-2 and TRBJ1-1; 7 positions match TRBD1. Germline CDR1 reads WSHSY; CDR2 reads SAAADI. Germline trimming cut 8 bases from V and 5 bases from J; bases unmatched to any gene: 5. This CDR3 region has 12 residues. CDR3 nucleotide sequence: TGCGCCAGCGGGTTCAGGGGGACTGAAGCTTTCTTT. This encodes CASGFRGTEAFF.

This chain links TRBV5-4 with TRBJ2-7, with 7 bases fitting TRBD2. This CDR3 has 14 residues. V gave up 4 bases and J gave up 0 bases; unmatched junction bases: 4. Germline assignment: CDR1 SGHNT and CDR2 YYREEE (reference sequence). The CDR3 nucleotides are TGTGCCAGCAGCCGAGCGGGGAACTCCTACGAGCAGTACTTC. It yields the protein CASSRAGNSYEQYF.

This chain connects TRBV13 to TRBJ1-5, with D perhaps matching TRBD1 (5 bases). Germline V CDR1 and CDR2: PRHDT, FYEKMQ (reference sequence). The CDR3 contains 14 residues. Trimming stripped 5 bases from V and 7 bases from J, with 15 bases between. The CDR3 loop reads CASSQLGDGQPQHF. The CDR3 DNA sequence: TGTGCCAGCAGCCAACTAGGGGACGGGCAGCCCCAGCATTTT.

The CDR3 protein is CASTPAGVSTDTQYF. The DNA of the CDR3 is TGTGCCAGCACCCCAGCGGGGGTTAGCACAGATACGCAGTATTTT. The rearrangement links TRBV7-9 to TRBJ2-3; 8 bases are a match to TRBD2. Germline assignment: CDR1 SEHNR and CDR2 FQNEAQ (reference sequence). Unmatched junction bases numbered 6, after V lost 7 bases and J lost 0 bases. The CDR3 is 15 amino acids.

The chain recombines TRBV6-6 with TRBJ1-1; the D is unclear. The germline V gene has CDR1 MNHNY and CDR2 SVGAGI (reference sequence). CDR3 length equals 14 residues. Trimming cost V 3 bases and J 1 base, with 9 bases left between them. The CDR3 DNA sequence: TGTGCCAGCAGTTATCTCCGGTCGAACACTGAAGCTTTCTTT. Translating gives CASSYLRSNTEAFF.

This chain uses TRBV5-6 with TRBJ1-5; 7 bases are shared with TRBD1. Germline values: CDR1 SGHDT, CDR2 YYEEEE. V lost 0 bases, J lost 6 bases, and 9 bases stayed unmatched. The CDR3 runs 16 residues. CDR3 protein: CASSLASGGMTQPQHF. The DNA for the CDR3 is TGTGCCAGCAGCTTGGCCTCAGGGGGGATGACTCAGCCCCAGCATTTT.

J is TRBJ2-7 and V is TRBV27, with TRBD2 identical over 9 bases. The CDR3 spans 14 residues. V shed 3 bases and J 5 bases; nucleotides not matched to a gene: 5. CDR1 and CDR2 from the germline V gene are MNHEY and SMNVEV (reference sequence). CDR3 in amino acids: CASSFQRGAHEQYF. CDR3 in DNA: TGTGCCAGCAGTTTTCAGCGGGGGGCCCACGAGCAGTACTTC.

This chain joins TRBV27 and TRBJ2-1, with TRBD2 matching 13 bases. The V gene's germline CDR1 is MNHEY and CDR2 SMNVEV (reference sequence). The CDR3 has 16 residues. J lost 8 bases, V lost 3 bases, and 7 bases had no gene match. This CDR3 reads CASSFLTSGGAYEQFF. In DNA form, the CDR3 reads TGTGCCAGCAGTTTCCTCACTAGCGGGGGGGCCTATGAGCAGTTCTTC.